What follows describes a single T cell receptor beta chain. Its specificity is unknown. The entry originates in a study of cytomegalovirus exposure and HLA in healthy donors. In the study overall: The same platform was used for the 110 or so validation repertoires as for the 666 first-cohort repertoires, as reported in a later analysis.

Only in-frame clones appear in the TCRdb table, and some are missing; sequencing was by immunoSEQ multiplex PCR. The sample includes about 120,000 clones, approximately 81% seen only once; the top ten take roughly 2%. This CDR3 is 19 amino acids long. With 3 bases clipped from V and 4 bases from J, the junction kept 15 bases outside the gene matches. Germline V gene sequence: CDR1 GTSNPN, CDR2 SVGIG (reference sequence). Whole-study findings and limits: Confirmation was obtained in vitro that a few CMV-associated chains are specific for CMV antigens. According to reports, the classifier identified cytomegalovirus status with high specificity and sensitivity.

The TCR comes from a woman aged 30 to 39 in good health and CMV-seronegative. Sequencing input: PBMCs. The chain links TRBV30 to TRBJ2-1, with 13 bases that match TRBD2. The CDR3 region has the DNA TGTGCCTGGAGAGGAGGGACTAGCGGGGCCCGGACCTTTTACAATGAGCAGTTCTTC. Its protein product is CAWRGGTSGARTFYNEQFF.